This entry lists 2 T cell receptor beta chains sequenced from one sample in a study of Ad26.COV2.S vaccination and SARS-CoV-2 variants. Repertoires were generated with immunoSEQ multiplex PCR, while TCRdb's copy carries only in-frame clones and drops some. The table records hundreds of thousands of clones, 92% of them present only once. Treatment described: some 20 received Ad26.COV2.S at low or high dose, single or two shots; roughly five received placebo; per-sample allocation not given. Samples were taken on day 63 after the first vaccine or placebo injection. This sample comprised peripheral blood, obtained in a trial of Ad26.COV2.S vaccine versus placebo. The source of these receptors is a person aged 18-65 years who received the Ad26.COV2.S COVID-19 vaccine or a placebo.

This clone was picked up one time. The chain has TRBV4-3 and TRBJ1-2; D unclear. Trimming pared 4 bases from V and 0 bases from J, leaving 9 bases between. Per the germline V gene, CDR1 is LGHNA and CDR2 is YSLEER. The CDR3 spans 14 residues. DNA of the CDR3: TGCGCCAGCAGCCCTGCGGGATCTAACTATGGCTACACCTTC. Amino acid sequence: CASSPAGSNYGYTF.

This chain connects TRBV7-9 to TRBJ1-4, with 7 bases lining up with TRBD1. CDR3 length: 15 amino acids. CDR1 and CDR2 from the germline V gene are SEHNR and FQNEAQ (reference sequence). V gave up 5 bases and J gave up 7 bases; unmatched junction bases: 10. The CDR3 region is CASSPRQGLSEKLFF. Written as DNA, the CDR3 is TGTGCCAGCAGCCCCCGACAGGGTCTAAGTGAAAAACTGTTTTTT. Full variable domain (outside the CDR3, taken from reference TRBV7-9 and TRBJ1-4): DTGVSQNPRHKITKRGQNVTFRCDPISEHNRLYWYRQTLGQGPEFLTYFQNEAQLEKSRLLSDRFSAERPKGSFSTLEIQRTEQGDSAMYLCASSPRQGLSEKLFFGSGTQLSVL.